This entry concerns a single TCR beta chain. Profiled with immunoSEQ multiplex PCR; TCRdb holds only in-frame clones, not every one. The table includes some 390,000 clones, approximately 92% detected once. CDR3 size: 15 residues. Germline V gene lookup returns CDR1 SEHNR and CDR2 FQNEAQ (reference sequence). Trimming left V 3 bases short and J 4 bases short, with 13 bases between. This sample is drawn from a study of blood T cell repertoires in COVID-19. About the study: Acute and convalescent COVID-19 samples came from the United States, Italy and Spain.

Self-reported history from a screening survey and questionnaire set each donor's cohort. Either two negative PCRs, clearance, or symptom resolution qualified Cohort 3 donors as recovered. The V and J genes are TRBV7-9 and TRBJ2-1, with D hard to call. The clonotype comes from a man aged 25 to 45 who had recovered from COVID-19. Sequenced material: PBMCs or T cells enriched from blood (not recorded which). The CDR3 loop reads CASSFRPGTYNEQFF. The CDR3 bases are TGTGCCAGCAGCTTTCGTCCGGGTACATACAATGAGCAGTTCTTC.